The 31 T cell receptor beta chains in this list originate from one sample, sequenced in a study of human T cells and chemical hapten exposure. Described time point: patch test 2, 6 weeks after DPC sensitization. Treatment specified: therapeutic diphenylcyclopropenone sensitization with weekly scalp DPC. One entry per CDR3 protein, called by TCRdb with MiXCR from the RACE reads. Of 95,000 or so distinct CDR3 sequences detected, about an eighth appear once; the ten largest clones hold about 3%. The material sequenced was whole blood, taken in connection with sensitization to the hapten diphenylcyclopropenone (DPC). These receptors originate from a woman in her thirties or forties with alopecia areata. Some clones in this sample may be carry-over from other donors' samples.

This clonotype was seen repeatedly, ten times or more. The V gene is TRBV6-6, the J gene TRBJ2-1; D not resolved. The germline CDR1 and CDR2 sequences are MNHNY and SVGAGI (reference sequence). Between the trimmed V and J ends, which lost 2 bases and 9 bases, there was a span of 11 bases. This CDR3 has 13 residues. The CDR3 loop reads CASSYNYQVEQFF. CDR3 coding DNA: TGTGCCAGCAGTTACAACTACCAGGTTGAGCAGTTCTTC.

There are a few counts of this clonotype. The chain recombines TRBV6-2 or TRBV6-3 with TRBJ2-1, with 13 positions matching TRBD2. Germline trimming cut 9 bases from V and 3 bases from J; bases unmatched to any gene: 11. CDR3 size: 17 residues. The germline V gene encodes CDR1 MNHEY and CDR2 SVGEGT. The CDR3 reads CASLNHGTSGVYNEQFF. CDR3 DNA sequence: TGTGCCAGTCTTAATCACGGGACTAGCGGGGTCTACAATGAGCAGTTCTTC.

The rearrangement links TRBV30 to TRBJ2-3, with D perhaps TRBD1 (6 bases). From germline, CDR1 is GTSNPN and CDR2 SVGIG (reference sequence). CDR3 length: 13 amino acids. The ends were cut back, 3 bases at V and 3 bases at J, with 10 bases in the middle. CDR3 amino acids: CAWSDRPTDTQYF. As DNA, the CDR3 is TGTGCCTGGAGCGACAGGCCTACAGATACGCAGTATTTT.

The CDR3 here is CASSQGSVQGYGYTF. For the CDR3, the DNA is TGTGCCAGCAGCCAAGGTTCTGTGCAAGGCTATGGCTACACCTTC. The rearrangement joins TRBV14 to TRBJ1-2; no clear D. The CDR3 is made up of 15 amino acids. Trimming pared 1 base from V and 4 bases from J, leaving 13 bases between. The V gene's germline CDR1 is SGHDN and CDR2 FVKESK.

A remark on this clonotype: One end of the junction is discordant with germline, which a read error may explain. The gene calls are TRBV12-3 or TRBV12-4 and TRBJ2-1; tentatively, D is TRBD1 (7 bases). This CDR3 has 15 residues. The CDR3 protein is CASILWRGPGNEQFF. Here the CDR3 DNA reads TGTGCCAGCATTTTATGGAGGGGGCCCGGCAATGAGCAGTTCTTC.

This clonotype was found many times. The CDR3 reads CASSLGRGEAFF. The CDR3 DNA reads as TGTGCCAGCAGCTTAGGGAGGGGTGAAGCTTTCTTT. This chain links TRBV5-6 with TRBJ1-1; possibly TRBD1 for D (5 bases). With 2 bases removed from V and 7 bases from J, the gap between germline ends came to 9 bases. CDR3 length equals 12 residues. CDR1 and CDR2 (germline): SGHDT, YYEEEE.

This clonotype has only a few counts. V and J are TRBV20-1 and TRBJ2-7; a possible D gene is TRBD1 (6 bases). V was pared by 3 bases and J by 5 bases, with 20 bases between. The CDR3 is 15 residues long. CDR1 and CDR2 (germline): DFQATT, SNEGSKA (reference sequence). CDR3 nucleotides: TGCAGTGCTAGGGGGGTACAGGGCCCTAGGGACGAGCAGTACTTC. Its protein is CSARGVQGPRDEQYF.

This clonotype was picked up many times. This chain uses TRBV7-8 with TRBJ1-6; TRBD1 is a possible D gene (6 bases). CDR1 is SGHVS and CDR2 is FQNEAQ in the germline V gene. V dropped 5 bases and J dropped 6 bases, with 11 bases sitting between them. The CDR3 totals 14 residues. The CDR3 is CASSLGQTNSPLHF. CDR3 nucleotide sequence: TGTGCCAGCAGCCTTGGACAGACTAATTCACCCCTCCACTTT.

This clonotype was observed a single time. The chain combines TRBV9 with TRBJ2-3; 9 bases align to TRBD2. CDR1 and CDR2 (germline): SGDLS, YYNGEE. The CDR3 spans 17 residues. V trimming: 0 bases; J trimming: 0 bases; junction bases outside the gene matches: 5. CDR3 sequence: CASSVAISGGSTDTQYF. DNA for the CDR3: TGTGCCAGCAGCGTAGCAATTAGCGGGGGCAGCACAGATACGCAGTATTTT.

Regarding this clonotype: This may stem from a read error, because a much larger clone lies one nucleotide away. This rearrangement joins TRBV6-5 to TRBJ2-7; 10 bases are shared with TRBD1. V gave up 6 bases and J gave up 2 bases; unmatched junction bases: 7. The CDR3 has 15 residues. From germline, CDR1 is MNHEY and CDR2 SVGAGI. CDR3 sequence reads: CASSIGQGVTYEQYF. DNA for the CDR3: TGTGCCAGCAGCATCGGACAGGGGGTCACCTACGAGCAGTACTTC.

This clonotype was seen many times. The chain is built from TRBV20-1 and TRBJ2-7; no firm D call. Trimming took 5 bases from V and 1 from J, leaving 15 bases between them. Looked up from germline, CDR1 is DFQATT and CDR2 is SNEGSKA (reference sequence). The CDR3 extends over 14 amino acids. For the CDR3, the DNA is TGCAGTGCTTCTCCGTCCCGGGTTTCCTACGAGCAGTACTTC. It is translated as CSASPSRVSYEQYF.

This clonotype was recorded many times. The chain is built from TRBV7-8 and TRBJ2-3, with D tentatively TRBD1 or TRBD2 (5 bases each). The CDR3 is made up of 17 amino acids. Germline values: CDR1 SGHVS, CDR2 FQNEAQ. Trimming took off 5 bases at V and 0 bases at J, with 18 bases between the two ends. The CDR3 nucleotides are TGTGCCAGCAGCACAACCGGGACCGCCGGTAGCACAGATACGCAGTATTTT. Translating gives CASSTTGTAGSTDTQYF.

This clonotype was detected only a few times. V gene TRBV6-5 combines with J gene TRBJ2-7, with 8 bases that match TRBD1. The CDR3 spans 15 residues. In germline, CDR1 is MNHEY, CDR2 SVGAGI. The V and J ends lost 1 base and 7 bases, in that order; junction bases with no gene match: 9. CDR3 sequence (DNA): TGTGCCAGCAGTTACTTTCTGGGACAGGTCGGTGAGCAGTACTTC. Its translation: CASSYFLGQVGEQYF.

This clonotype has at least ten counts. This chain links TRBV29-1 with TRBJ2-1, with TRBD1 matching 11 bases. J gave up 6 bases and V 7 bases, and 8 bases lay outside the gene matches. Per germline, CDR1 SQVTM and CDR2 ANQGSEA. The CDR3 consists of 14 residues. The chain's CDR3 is CSAWTGGLGNEQFF. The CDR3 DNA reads TGCAGCGCTTGGACAGGGGGCCTGGGCAATGAGCAGTTCTTC.

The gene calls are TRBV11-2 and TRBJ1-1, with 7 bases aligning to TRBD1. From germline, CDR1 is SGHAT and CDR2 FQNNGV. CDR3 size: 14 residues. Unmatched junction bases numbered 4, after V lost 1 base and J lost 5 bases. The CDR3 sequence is CASSLVTGDTEAFF. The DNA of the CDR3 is TGTGCCAGCAGCTTAGTTACAGGGGATACTGAAGCTTTCTTT.

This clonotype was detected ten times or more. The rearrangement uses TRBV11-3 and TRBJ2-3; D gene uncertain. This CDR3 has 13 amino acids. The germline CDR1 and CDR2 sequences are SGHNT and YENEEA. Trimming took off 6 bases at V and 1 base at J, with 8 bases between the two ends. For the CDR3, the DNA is TGTGCCAGCAGTCCCCCGGGCACAGATACGCAGTATTTT. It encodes CASSPPGTDTQYF.

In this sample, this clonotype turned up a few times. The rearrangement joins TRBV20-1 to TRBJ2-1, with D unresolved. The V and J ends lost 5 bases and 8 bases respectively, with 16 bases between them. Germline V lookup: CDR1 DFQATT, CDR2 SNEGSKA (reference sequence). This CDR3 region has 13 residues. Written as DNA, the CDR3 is TGCAGTGCTTCGGGCATGACGGATGATGAGCAGTTCTTC. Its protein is CSASGMTDDEQFF.

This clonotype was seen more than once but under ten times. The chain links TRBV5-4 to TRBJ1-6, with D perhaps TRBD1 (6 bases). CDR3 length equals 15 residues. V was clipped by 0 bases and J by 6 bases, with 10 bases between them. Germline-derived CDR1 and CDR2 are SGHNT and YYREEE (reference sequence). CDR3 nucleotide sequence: TGTGCCAGCAGCTTGGCACAGGGCGGTAATTCACCCCTCCACTTT. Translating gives CASSLAQGGNSPLHF.

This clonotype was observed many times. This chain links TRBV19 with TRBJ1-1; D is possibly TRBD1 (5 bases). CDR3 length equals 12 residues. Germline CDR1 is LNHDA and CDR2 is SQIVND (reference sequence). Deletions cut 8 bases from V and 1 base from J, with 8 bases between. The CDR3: CASPQGNTEAFF. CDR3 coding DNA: TGTGCCAGTCCCCAGGGGAACACTGAAGCTTTCTTT.

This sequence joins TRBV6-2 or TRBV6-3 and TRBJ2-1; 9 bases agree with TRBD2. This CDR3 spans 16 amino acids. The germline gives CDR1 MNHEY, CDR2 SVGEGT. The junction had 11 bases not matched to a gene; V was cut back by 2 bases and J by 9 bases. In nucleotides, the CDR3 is TGTGCCAGCAGTTACCGCGCGGGGGGGCGGATCGGTGAGCAGTTCTTC. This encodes CASSYRAGGRIGEQFF.

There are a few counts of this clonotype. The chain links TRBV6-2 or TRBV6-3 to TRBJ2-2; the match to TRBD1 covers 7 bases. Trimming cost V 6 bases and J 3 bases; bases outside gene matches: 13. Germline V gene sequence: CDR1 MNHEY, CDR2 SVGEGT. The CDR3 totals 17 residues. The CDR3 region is CASSGMLGDSYTGELFF. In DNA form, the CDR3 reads TGTGCCAGCAGCGGGATGCTCGGGGACAGTTACACCGGGGAGCTGTTTTTT.

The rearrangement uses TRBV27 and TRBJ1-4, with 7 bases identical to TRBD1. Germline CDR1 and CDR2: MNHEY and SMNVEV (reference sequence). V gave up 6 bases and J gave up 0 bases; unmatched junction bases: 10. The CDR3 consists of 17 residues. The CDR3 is CASRRTGTTTTNEKLFF. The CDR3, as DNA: TGTGCCAGCAGACGGACAGGAACTACTACAACTAATGAAAAACTGTTTTTT.

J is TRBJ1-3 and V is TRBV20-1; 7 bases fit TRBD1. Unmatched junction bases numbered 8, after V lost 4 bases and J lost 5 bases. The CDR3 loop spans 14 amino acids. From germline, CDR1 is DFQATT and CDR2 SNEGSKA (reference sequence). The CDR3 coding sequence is TGCAGTGCTATTAGGGACAGAGCCAGAAACACCATATATTTT. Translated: CSAIRDRARNTIYF.

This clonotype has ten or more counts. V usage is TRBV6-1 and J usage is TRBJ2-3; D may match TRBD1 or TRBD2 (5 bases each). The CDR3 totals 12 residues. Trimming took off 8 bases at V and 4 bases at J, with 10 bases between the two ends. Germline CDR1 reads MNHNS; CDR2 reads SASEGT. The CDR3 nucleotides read TGTGCCAGCCTTTTGGGGGCAGATACGCAGTATTTT. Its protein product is CASLLGADTQYF.

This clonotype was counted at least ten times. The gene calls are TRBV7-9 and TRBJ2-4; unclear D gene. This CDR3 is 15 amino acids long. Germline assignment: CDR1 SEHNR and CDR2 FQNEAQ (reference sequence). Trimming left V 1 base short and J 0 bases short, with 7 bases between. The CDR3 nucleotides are TGTGCCAGCAGCTTAGATGCCTTAGCCAAAAACATTCAGTACTTC. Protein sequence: CASSLDALAKNIQYF.

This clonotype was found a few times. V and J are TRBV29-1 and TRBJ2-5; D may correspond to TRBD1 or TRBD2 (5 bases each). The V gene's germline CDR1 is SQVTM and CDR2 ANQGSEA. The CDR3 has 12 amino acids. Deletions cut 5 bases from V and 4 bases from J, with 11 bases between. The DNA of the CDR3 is TGCAGCGTTAGCAGGGAGCGAGAGACCCAGTACTTC. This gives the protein CSVSRERETQYF.

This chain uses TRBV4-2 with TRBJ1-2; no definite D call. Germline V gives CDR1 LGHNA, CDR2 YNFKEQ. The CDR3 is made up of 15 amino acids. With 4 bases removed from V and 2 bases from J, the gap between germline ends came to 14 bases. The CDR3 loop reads CASSPTDPGNYGYTF. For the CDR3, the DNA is TGTGCCAGCAGCCCAACGGATCCGGGGAACTATGGCTACACCTTC.

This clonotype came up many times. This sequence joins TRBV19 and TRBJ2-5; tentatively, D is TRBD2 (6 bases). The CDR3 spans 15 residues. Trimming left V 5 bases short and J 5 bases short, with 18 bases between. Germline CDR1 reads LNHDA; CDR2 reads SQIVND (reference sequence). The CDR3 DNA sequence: TGTGCCAGTAGTCCGGGGGAGCGGCGCGGGGAGACCCAGTACTTC. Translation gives CASSPGERRGETQYF. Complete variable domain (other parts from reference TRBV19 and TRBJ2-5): DGGITQSPKYLFRKEGQNVTLSCEQNLNHDAMYWYRQDPGQGLRLIYYSQIVNDFQKGDIAEGYSVSREKKESFPLTVTSAQKNPTAFYLCASSPGERRGETQYFGPGTRLLVL.

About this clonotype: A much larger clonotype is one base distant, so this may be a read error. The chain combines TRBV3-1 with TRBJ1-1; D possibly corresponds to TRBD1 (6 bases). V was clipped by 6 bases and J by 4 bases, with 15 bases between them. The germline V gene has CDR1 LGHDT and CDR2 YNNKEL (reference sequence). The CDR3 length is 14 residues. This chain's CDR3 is CASSRRGQTTEAFF. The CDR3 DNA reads TGTGCCAGCAGTCGACGGGGGCAGACCACTGAAGCTTTCTTT.

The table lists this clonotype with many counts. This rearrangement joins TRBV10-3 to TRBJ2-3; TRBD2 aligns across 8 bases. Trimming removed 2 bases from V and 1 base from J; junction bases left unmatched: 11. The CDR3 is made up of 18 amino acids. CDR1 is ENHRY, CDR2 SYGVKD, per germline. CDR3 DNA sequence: TGTGCCATCAGTGAGCAGGGAGGCGGGGGGCCGGGCACAGATACGCAGTATTTT. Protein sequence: CAISEQGGGGPGTDTQYF.

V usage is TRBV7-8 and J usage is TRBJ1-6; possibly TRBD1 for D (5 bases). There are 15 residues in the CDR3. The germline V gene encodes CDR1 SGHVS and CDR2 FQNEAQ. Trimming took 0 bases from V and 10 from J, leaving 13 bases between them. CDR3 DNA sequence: TGTGCCAGCAGCTTAGCGACGGCCTGGGGGTCACCCCTCCACTTT. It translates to CASSLATAWGSPLHF.